What follows is one T cell receptor beta chain and its context. This clonotype was found many times. Its recognized antigen is unknown. A junction boundary mismatches the germline segment, possibly from a read error. Library preparation employed 5' RACE. For sequencing, an Illumina HiSeq 2500 was employed. The second PCR ran for about 6 to 12 cycles and used a J-beta primer mix along with a sample-barcoded 5' primer. A unique molecular identifier was introduced onto each TCR beta cDNA molecule by a template-switch 5' adaptor carrying 12 random nucleotides. Each sample yielded at least 3 million CDR3-containing paired-end reads. First-strand cDNA synthesis was performed from all RNA using the Mint cDNA synthesis kit, with priming by a TRBC-specific oligonucleotide. After uracil-DNA glycosylase treatment, a first 18-cycle PCR used universal primers M1SS and BC2_uni_R on all cDNA. Under the source paper's analysis protocol: Each sample was normalized by randomly selecting 1 million high-quality reads, each carrying a distinct molecular identifier. Instead of being binned into consensus sequences, reads that shared molecular identifiers were thrown out. CDR3 identification, clonotype clustering and error correction used MiTCR with a Q25 quality threshold and the strictest error-elimination algorithm. A nonparametric unseen species model with Euler transformation was used to estimate lower-bound total TCR beta diversity. TCRdb reprocessed the public reads (quality trimming at Q25 with fastp, clone calling with MiXCR) and kept in-frame beta chains. Under each unique CDR3 protein, matching rows form one entry showing the most common genes and DNA. These V and J calls derive from TCRdb rather than the authors' analysis. Recorded for this sample are more than 650,000 distinct CDR3 sequences; about a fifth of them occurred a single time. The biggest ten clones account for about 20% of the sample.

The sample originates from a study of blood T cells in healthy people across ages (dated by TCRdb to about 2015). In the study overall: In model experiments, template switching captured roughly one uniquely barcoded TCR beta cDNA molecule for every two T cells. The donors were divided into four age groups: young (average approximately 16 years), middle-aged (about 39), aged (around 59) and long-lived (approximately 74). The study measured age-related changes in TCR beta repertoire diversity using deep sequencing normalized with unique cDNA molecular identifiers. Two additional independent replicas of 1 million unique cDNA reads from the same blood draw were analyzed for two donors (one aged 18 to 30 and one aged 80 or older). To avoid experimental bias, donors of different ages were randomly spread across the sequencing lanes.

Here is what the overall study found, with its caveats: Observed TCR beta diversity per million T cells fell roughly linearly with age, and a significant reduction was already apparent by age roughly 40. Because profiling used bulk unsorted PBMCs, naive and antigen-experienced compartments could not be compared conclusively. Because the CMV infection status of the donors was unknown, age-related changes in expanded clonotypes may potentially have been confounded. Estimates of total diversity from one million sequenced T cells were regarded as lower bounds and underestimates. Compared with the aged group, the long-lived group had more naive CD4+ T cells, fewer expanded clones and increased TCR diversity, suggesting age selection. Observed TCR beta diversity correlated strongly with the percentage of naive T cells measured by flow cytometry.

Donors were a few dozen systemically healthy Caucasian individuals from Russia aged roughly 6 to 95 years. Ten milliliters of peripheral blood were drawn from each donor into EDTA-treated Vacutainer tubes. Ficoll-Paque density-gradient centrifugation was used to isolate PBMCs, with at least 6.5 million obtained per sample. Trizol reagent was used to extract total RNA from PBMCs, with at least 5 micrograms per sample. The percentages of naive CD45RAhigh/CD27high T cells were determined by flow cytometry on a PBMC aliquot from every donor. The germline V gene (reference sequence) gives CDR1 as MNHEY and CDR2 as SMNVEV. CDR3 length: 11 amino acids, cysteine to phenylalanine. Just the 33-base CDR3 DNA is kept, in frame starting at base 1.

Sequencing was carried out using blood. This TCR was sampled from a man between 70 and 80 years old in good health. The sequence links TRBV27 to TRBJ2-3; matching of 5 bases hints at TRBD1 as the D gene. The CDR3 sequence is CASGQTDTQFF. The nucleotide sequence reads TGTGCCAGCGGCCAGACAGATACGCAGTTTTTT.